Below are 16 T cell receptor beta chains sequenced from a single sample in a study of T cell changes during pregnancy in multiple sclerosis. Sequencing used immunoSEQ multiplex PCR; TCRdb keeps in-frame clones, though not all of them. The profile covers around 100,000 clones, with roughly nine tenths appearing a single time and about 3.5% taken by the ten largest. The specimen was peripheral blood, collected after pregnancy. The receptors come from a female donor with multiple sclerosis, enrolled in a pregnancy study.

The rearrangement uses TRBV6-5 and TRBJ2-1; D unclear. V lost 5 bases and J lost 6, with 5 bases in between. Germline-derived CDR1 and CDR2 are MNHEY and SVGAGI. The CDR3 has 11 amino acids. In nucleotides, the CDR3 is TGTGCCAGCAGTCGAGCCAATGAGCAGTTCTTC. Translation: CASSRANEQFF.

This clone was picked up a small number of times. The V gene is TRBV10-3, the J gene TRBJ1-1; weak D call: TRBD1 (6 bases). Germline-derived CDR1 and CDR2 are ENHRY and SYGVKD. This CDR3 contains 14 residues. V was clipped by 8 bases and J by 1 base, with 14 bases between them. The CDR3 DNA reads TGTGCCATCGGACCCTCGGGACAGAACACTGAAGCTTTCTTT. Protein: CAIGPSGQNTEAFF.

DNA of the CDR3: TGTGCCAGTAGTATACTCGACAGGGACATCGGCTACACCTTC. Its protein product is CASSILDRDIGYTF. The J gene is TRBJ1-2, the V gene TRBV19; 7 bases agree with TRBD1. The CDR3 spans 14 residues. Losses at the gene ends were 2 bases for V and 8 bases for J; bases not matched to a gene: 8. Germline CDR1 is LNHDA and CDR2 is SQIVND (reference sequence).

The gene calls are TRBV28 and TRBJ2-7, with TRBD2 as a possible D gene (5 bases). From germline, CDR1 is MDHEN and CDR2 SYDVKM. V lost 5 bases to trimming and J lost 3 bases, with 8 bases between them. The CDR3 is 12 amino acids. The CDR3 DNA reads as TGTGCCAGCAGTCTCGGGGTCTACGAGCAGTACTTC. It codes for CASSLGVYEQYF.

The chain joins TRBV2 to TRBJ2-3, with D possibly being TRBD2 (6 bases). V dropped 3 bases and J dropped 4 bases, with 8 bases sitting between them. The CDR3 spans 13 residues. Germline CDR1 is SNHLY and CDR2 is FYNNEI. CDR3 residues: CASSDGGPDTQYF. In DNA form, the CDR3 reads TGTGCCAGCAGTGACGGGGGACCAGATACGCAGTATTTT.

The chain couples TRBV2 to TRBJ1-3; 10 bases are a match to TRBD1. The CDR3 totals 12 residues. The germline V gene encodes CDR1 SNHLY and CDR2 FYNNEI. V lost 10 bases and J lost 7; bases outside the gene matches: 4. The CDR3 nucleotides read TGTGCCATTCCGGGACAGGGGAACACCATATATTTT. It yields the protein CAIPGQGNTIYF. Full variable domain (outside the CDR3, taken from reference TRBV2 and TRBJ1-3): EPEVTQTPSHQVTQMGQEVILRCVPISNHLYFYWYRQILGQKVEFLVSFYNNEISEKSEIFDDQFSVERPDGSNFTLKIRSTKLEDSAMYFCAIPGQGNTIYFGEGSWLTVV.

CDR3 region: CASSIPGGQGNTDTQYF. CDR3 nucleotide sequence: TGTGCCAGTAGTATCCCTGGAGGGCAGGGAAACACAGATACGCAGTATTTT. The chain couples TRBV19 to TRBJ2-3; D might be TRBD2 (6 bases). The CDR3 has 17 amino acids. Trimming took off 3 bases at V and 2 bases at J, with 18 bases between the two ends. CDR1 and CDR2 from the germline V gene are LNHDA and SQIVND (reference sequence).

The CDR3 DNA follows: TGTGCCAGCCGGGGACAGGGTTTGCAACGACCCTCCTACGAGCAGTACTTC. Protein product: CASRGQGLQRPSYEQYF. This rearrangement joins TRBV27 to TRBJ2-7; 9 bases line up with TRBD1. V dropped 8 bases and J dropped 0; count of bases not matched to a gene: 14. There are 17 residues in the CDR3. Germline V CDR1 and CDR2: MNHEY, SMNVEV (reference sequence).

This chain links TRBV11-1 with TRBJ1-6; 7 bases are shared with TRBD1. V dropped 6 bases and J dropped 9; count of bases not matched to a gene: 5. This CDR3 contains 13 residues. Germline V gene sequence: CDR1 SGHAT, CDR2 FQDESV (reference sequence). The CDR3 DNA follows: TGTGCCAGCAGTAGGGGGCAACCTTCACCCCTCCACTTT. Its protein is CASSRGQPSPLHF. Complete variable domain (other parts from reference TRBV11-1 and TRBJ1-6): EAEVAQSPRYKITEKSQAVAFWCDPISGHATLYWYRQILGQGPELLVQFQDESVVDDSQLPKDRFSAERLKGVDSTLKIQPAELGDSAMYLCASSRGQPSPLHFGNGTRLTVT.

The chain employs TRBV10-3 and TRBJ2-5, with 9 bases that match TRBD1. After removal of 2 bases from V and 5 bases from J, the junction contained 15 bases not matched to a gene. The CDR3 is 18 residues long. Germline values: CDR1 ENHRY, CDR2 SYGVKD. The CDR3 reads CAISEPLPGTGTGETQYF. The CDR3 DNA follows: TGTGCCATCAGTGAGCCCTTGCCCGGGACAGGGACAGGGGAGACCCAGTACTTC.

The rearrangement links TRBV5-1 to TRBJ2-2; no definite D call. The V gene's germline CDR1 is SGHRS and CDR2 YFSETQ. Trimming cost V 4 bases and J 4 bases, with 17 bases left between them. The CDR3 is 16 residues long. CDR3 DNA sequence: TGCGCCAGCAGCCTGCTATCACCTCACGCCACCGGGGAGCTGTTTTTT. It translates to CASSLLSPHATGELFF.

V gene TRBV11-1 combines with J gene TRBJ2-1; D may be TRBD1 (5 bases). The length of the CDR3 is 13 residues. Per the germline V gene, CDR1 is SGHAT and CDR2 is FQDESV (reference sequence). Trimming pared 3 bases from V and 3 bases from J, leaving 6 bases between. The CDR3 here is CASSFDSYNEQFF. The CDR3 DNA reads TGTGCCAGCAGCTTTGACAGCTACAATGAGCAGTTCTTC.

The V gene is TRBV10-3, the J gene TRBJ1-2; TRBD1 matches at 7 bases. J was trimmed by 5 bases and V by 0 bases; bases with no gene match: 3. The CDR3 consists of 14 residues. In germline, CDR1 is ENHRY, CDR2 SYGVKD. Written as DNA, the CDR3 is TGTGCCATCAGTGAGTCGGGACAGTTTTATGGCTACACCTTC. It translates to CAISESGQFYGYTF.

This rearrangement joins TRBV4-2 to TRBJ1-4; TRBD1 aligns across 9 bases. CDR3 length: 16 residues. V lost 1 base to trimming and J lost 8 bases; unmatched junction nucleotides: 8. CDR1 is LGHNA, CDR2 YNFKEQ, per germline. The CDR3 sequence: CASSQGLGQGGEKLFF. The CDR3 coding sequence is TGTGCCAGCAGCCAAGGGTTGGGACAGGGAGGGGAAAAACTGTTTTTT.

V usage is TRBV12-5 and J usage is TRBJ1-2; maybe TRBD1 (6 bases). The V gene lost 6 bases and the J gene lost 3 bases, with 14 bases spanning the gap. From germline, CDR1 is LGHNT and CDR2 FRNRAP. This CDR3 is 14 amino acids long. CDR3 in amino acids: CASGEGGLDYGYTF. CDR3 coding DNA: TGTGCTAGTGGAGAGGGGGGGTTGGACTATGGCTACACCTTC.

The chain carries TRBV5-5 and TRBJ1-2; D is possibly TRBD1 (5 bases). The CDR3 runs 13 residues. Germline V gene lookup returns CDR1 SGHKS and CDR2 YYEKEE (reference sequence). The V gene lost 4 bases and the J gene lost 6 bases, with 13 bases spanning the gap. CDR3 in amino acids: CASSPTAFDGYTF. The CDR3 nucleotides read TGTGCCAGCAGCCCGACAGCCTTCGATGGCTACACCTTC.